The 8 T cell receptor beta chains listed next were all sequenced from one sample in a study of T-cell reconstitution after alpha-beta-depleted transplantation in children (TCRdb year 2016). Library construction relied on PCR. The sequencing machine was an Illumina HiSeq 2500. TCR library preparation used molecular barcoding, with unique molecular identifiers applied to normalize quantification of the TCRbeta repertoire. The raw public reads went through TCRdb reprocessing: fastp at Q25, MiXCR clone calling, in-frame beta chains kept. Every entry covers one CDR3 protein and lists the most common genes and DNA from its rows. Here the sample has about 610,000 distinct CDR3 sequences; roughly 10% occur a single time. Less than 5% of the sample is held by the ten biggest clonotypes. The material sequenced was PBMCs from the stem cell graft donor, taken from the stem cell graft. The receptors come from a human donor who donated a stem cell graft to a child with acute myeloid leukemia.

At least ten counts were recorded for this clonotype. This chain joins TRBV7-2 and TRBJ2-5; 8 bases are shared with TRBD1. CDR1 is SGHTA, CDR2 FQGNSA, per germline. The length of the CDR3 is 15 residues. With V trimmed by 1 base and J by 1 base, 2 bases remained unmatched. This CDR3 reads CASSLVDRAQETQYF. CDR3 DNA sequence: TGTGCCAGCAGCTTAGTGGACAGGGCCCAAGAGACCCAGTACTTC.

This sequence joins TRBV7-9 and TRBJ1-1; the D is unclear. V lost 5 bases, J lost 1 base, and 17 bases lay in between. The CDR3 spans 16 residues. The germline CDR1 and CDR2 sequences are SEHNR and FQNEAQ (reference sequence). CDR3 protein: CASSHQPKDWNTEAFF. CDR3 nucleotide sequence: TGTGCCAGCAGCCACCAACCAAAGGACTGGAACACTGAAGCTTTCTTT. Combining the CDR3 with reference TRBV7-9 and TRBJ1-1 gives the whole variable domain DTGVSQNPRHKITKRGQNVTFRCDPISEHNRLYWYRQTLGQGPEFLTYFQNEAQLEKSRLLSDRFSAERPKGSFSTLEIQRTEQGDSAMYLCASSHQPKDWNTEAFFGQGTRLTVV.

V and J are TRBV20-1 and TRBJ1-2; 10 bases fit TRBD1. Trimming cost V 2 bases and J 4 bases; bases outside gene matches: 4. The germline V gene has CDR1 DFQATT and CDR2 SNEGSKA (reference sequence). This CDR3 spans 14 amino acids. This CDR3 reads CSARKTGGGYGYTF. DNA of the CDR3: TGCAGTGCTAGAAAGACAGGGGGCGGCTATGGCTACACCTTC.

This clonotype was counted only a few times. The chain is built from TRBV11-1 and TRBJ2-1, with 8 bases lining up with TRBD2. The germline CDR1 and CDR2 sequences are SGHAT and FQDESV (reference sequence). CDR3 size: 19 residues. V lost 6 bases, J lost 1 base, and 17 bases stayed unmatched. CDR3 sequence (DNA): TGTGCCAGCAGTCCCTTAGAGAGCGGGAGTGGGGGTTCCTACAATGAGCAGTTCTTC. It encodes CASSPLESGSGGSYNEQFF.

This chain connects TRBV11-2 to TRBJ1-1, with a weak D call TRBD1 (5 bases). This CDR3 comprises 16 residues. The V end was cut by 0 bases, the J end by 3 bases, with 14 bases between. Germline V gene lookup returns CDR1 SGHAT and CDR2 FQNNGV. This CDR3 reads CASSLEGTRAYTEAFF. In DNA, the CDR3 is TGTGCCAGCAGCTTAGAGGGTACCAGGGCTTACACTGAAGCTTTCTTT.

The chain joins TRBV11-1 to TRBJ2-6; D is unresolved. The germline CDR1 and CDR2 sequences are SGHAT and FQDESV (reference sequence). V dropped 0 bases and J dropped 0 bases, with 9 bases sitting between them. This CDR3 has 17 residues. CDR3 sequence: CASSLAPSVSGANVLTF. CDR3 in DNA: TGTGCCAGCAGCTTAGCGCCCTCCGTCTCTGGGGCCAACGTCCTGACTTTC.

J is TRBJ1-1 and V is TRBV11-2; the D gene is possibly TRBD1 (5 bases). The CDR3 length is 12 residues. Germline V gene data show CDR1 as SGHAT and CDR2 as FQNNGV. V was trimmed by 4 bases and J by 8 bases, leaving 11 bases between them. In DNA form, the CDR3 reads TGTGCCAGCAGCTGGACTTGGGACGAAGCTTTCTTT. Its protein is CASSWTWDEAFF.

This clonotype was seen at least ten times. A junction boundary mismatches the germline segment, possibly from a read error. The rearrangement joins TRBV27 to TRBJ2-1; tentative D call: TRBD2 (6 bases). This CDR3 is built from 16 residues. From germline, CDR1 is MNHEY and CDR2 SMNVEV (reference sequence). CDR3 loop: CASSTPYRDSSNEQFF. CDR3 sequence (DNA): TGTGCCAGCAGTACCCCCTATCGGGACTCCTCCAATGAGCAGTTCTTC.